This T cell receptor (beta chain) was retrieved from a study of T cell responses to AZD1222 COVID-19 vaccine. Germline V gene data show CDR1 as MNHEY and CDR2 as SVGAGI. Between the trimmed V and J ends, which lost 0 bases and 2 bases, there was a span of 11 bases. The CDR3 is made up of 15 amino acids. Generated by immunoSEQ multiplex PCR, the TCRdb table keeps only in-frame clones and is missing some. The table lists about 100,000 clones, 85% to 95% of them singletons, with 6.2% in the top ten. The sample in question was peripheral blood, obtained 28 days after the second AZD1222 dose. The V call is TRBV6-5, the J call TRBJ2-7, with D perhaps TRBD2 (5 bases). The sequence was obtained from an adult who received the AZD1222 COVID-19 vaccine. CDR3 sequence reads: CASSYSGRAPYEQYF. CDR3 DNA: TGTGCCAGCAGTTACTCGGGGAGAGCCCCCTACGAGCAGTACTTC.